The rows below give T cell receptor beta chains drawn from one sample of a study of blood T cells in healthy people across ages. MiXCR, applied by TCRdb to the 5' RACE reads, yields one record per CDR3 protein. In the table there are approximately 600,000 distinct CDR3 sequences, under 70% of which are singletons. The sample taken for sequencing was blood. These receptors all come from a man aged 60-69 years in good health. Both conserved end residues are part of each CDR3. D genes are given only for firm matches. Clone size is given for some rows only: seen once, a few or many times, or a class if the clone is expanded.

TRBV4-1,-,-,TRBJ2-7,CASSQILSWHEQYF,TGCGCCAGCAGCCAGATATTATCTTGGCACGAGCAGTACTTC
TRBV9,-,-,TRBJ1-2,CASSLRPPGGYTF,TGTGCCAGCAGCCTTAGGCCGCCCGGCGGCTACACCTTC
TRBV4-3,-,once,TRBJ2-3,CASSQEGSARTDTQYF,TGCGCCAGCAGCCAAGAAGGGAGTGCCCGCACAGATACGCAGTATTTT
TRBV20-1,-,once,TRBJ2-1,CSASQSSYNEQFF,TGCAGTGCTTCCCAGAGCTCCTACAATGAGCAGTTCTTC
TRBV18,TRBD1,-,TRBJ2-5,CASSRDRGLEETQYF,TGTGCCAGCTCCCGCGACAGGGGGCTCGAAGAGACCCAGTACTTC
TRBV3-1,-,-,TRBJ2-7,CASSQARNEQYF,TGTGCCAGCAGCCAAGCTCGGAACGAGCAGTACTTC
TRBV6-2/TRBV6-3,TRBD1,-,TRBJ1-5,CASSYRTGTGSRGNQPQHF,TGTGCCAGCAGTTACCGAACCGGGACAGGGTCTAGAGGCAATCAGCCCCAGCATTTT
TRBV20-1,TRBD1,-,TRBJ2-5,CSAAGQVETQYF,TGCAGTGCCGCGGGACAGGTAGAGACCCAGTACTTC
TRBV29-1,TRBD1,-,TRBJ2-3,CSVETGEITDTQYF,TGCAGCGTAGAAACAGGGGAAATTACAGATACGCAGTATTTT
TRBV18,-,-,TRBJ2-7,CASSPPGAYEQYF,TGTGCCAGCTCACCTCCAGGGGCCTACGAGCAGTACTTC
TRBV7-8,TRBD2,many,TRBJ2-1,CASSAPGASSGGHNEQFF,TGTGCCAGCAGCGCCCCGGGGGCATCTAGCGGGGGCCACAATGAGCAGTTCTTC
TRBV28,TRBD1,once,TRBJ1-4,CASSPDPGQGNEKLFF,TGTGCCAGCAGTCCCGATCCGGGACAGGGGAATGAAAAACTGTTTTTT
TRBV4-1,-,once,TRBJ2-5,CASSERPGADQYF,TGCGCCAGCAGCGAAAGACCGGGAGCCGATCAGTACTTC
TRBV5-1,TRBD1,-,TRBJ2-3,CASSLTTGGKTDTQYF,TGCGCCAGCAGCTTGACGACAGGGGGCAAGACAGATACGCAGTATTTT
TRBV20-1,-,-,TRBJ2-5,CSARERDREWKETQYF,TGCAGTGCTCGAGAGCGGGACAGAGAATGGAAAGAGACCCAGTACTTC
TRBV5-1,-,-,TRBJ1-6,CASSLDPSGQESHF,TGCGCCAGCAGCTTGGATCCAAGTGGGCAGGAGAGCCACTTT
TRBV20-1,TRBD2,few,TRBJ2-7,CSVKDPTLAVGEQYF,TGCAGTGTAAAGGACCCCACTCTAGCGGTCGGCGAGCAGTACTTC
TRBV5-1,TRBD1,few,TRBJ1-1,CASSFYRGRGTEAFF,TGCGCCAGCAGCTTTTACAGGGGGCGCGGGACTGAAGCTTTCTTT
TRBV2,TRBD1,-,TRBJ2-3,CASRLGGAGTDTQYF,TGTGCCAGCCGTTTAGGGGGCGCGGGCACAGATACGCAGTATTTT
TRBV7-2,TRBD1,-,TRBJ2-1,CASSMGQGLTRGQFF,TGTGCCAGCAGCATGGGACAGGGGCTGACCAGGGGGCAGTTCTTC
TRBV7-9,-,-,TRBJ1-6,CASTTGGALSPLHF,TGTGCCAGCACCACGGGGGGTGCCCTTTCACCCCTCCACTTT
TRBV11-2,-,-,TRBJ2-3,CASSLALAADTQYF,TGTGCCAGCAGCTTAGCGCTAGCAGCCGATACGCAGTATTTT
TRBV9,TRBD2,-,TRBJ2-7,CASSVGALAEYEQYF,TGTGCCAGCAGCGTAGGAGCGCTAGCGGAATACGAGCAGTACTTC
TRBV5-1,TRBD2,many,TRBJ2-1,CASNERGGGNEQFF,TGCGCCAGCAATGAGCGGGGGGGGGGAAATGAGCAGTTCTTC
TRBV7-2,-,-,TRBJ2-5,CASSVETINNEQYF,TGTGCCAGCAGCGTAGAAACTATCAACAATGAGCAGTACTTC
TRBV4-1,-,-,TRBJ2-3,CASSQDHITDTQYF,TGCGCCAGCAGCCAAGATCACATCACAGATACGCAGTATTTT
TRBV12-3/TRBV12-4,-,-,TRBJ1-4,CASSLRTAPGGQLFF,TGTGCCAGCAGTTTACGGACAGCCCCTGGGGGACAACTGTTTTTT
TRBV20-1,-,-,TRBJ2-5,CSAISWTRGAQETQYF,TGCAGTGCCATAAGTTGGACTAGGGGGGCCCAAGAGACCCAGTACTTC
TRBV5-1,-,-,TRBJ2-3,CASSLAVDTSTDTQYF,TGCGCCAGCAGCTTGGCCGTGGACACTAGCACAGATACGCAGTATTTT
TRBV4-1,-,many,TRBJ2-5,CASSQDRGFQETQYF,TGCGCCAGCAGCCAAGATCGGGGTTTCCAAGAGACCCAGTACTTC
TRBV11-2,-,few,TRBJ1-1,CASSPLNTEAFF,TGTGCCAGCTCACCCCTGAACACTGAAGCTTTCTTT
TRBV7-2,TRBD1,-,TRBJ2-2,CASSLGGHRGTGELFF,TGTGCCAGCAGCTTAGGTGGGCACAGGGGCACCGGGGAGCTGTTTTTT
TRBV20-1,-,-,TRBJ1-2,CSASRDAGYGYTF,TGCAGTGCATCGCGGGACGCGGGCTATGGCTACACCTTC
TRBV7-6,-,-,TRBJ1-2,CASTLPGGYGYTF,TGTGCCAGCACCTTACCGGGAGGCTATGGCTACACCTTC
TRBV7-9,TRBD1,-,TRBJ2-5,CASSSGGKETQYF,TGTGCCAGCAGCTCAGGGGGCAAGGAGACCCAGTACTTC
TRBV12-3/TRBV12-4,-,-,TRBJ2-3,CASTPDARADTQYF,TGTGCCAGCACTCCTGACGCTAGAGCAGATACGCAGTATTTT
TRBV5-1,TRBD2,-,TRBJ2-1,CASSLDPSGDVQFF,TGCGCCAGCAGCTTGGACCCTAGCGGGGATGTGCAGTTCTTC
TRBV12-3/TRBV12-4,TRBD2,few,TRBJ2-1,CASSRGGAGEQFF,TGTGCCAGCAGCCGCGGGGGGGCCGGTGAGCAGTTCTTC
TRBV20-1,-,few,TRBJ2-1,CSASGGAGYNEQFF,TGCAGTGCTAGTGGGGGGGCGGGGTACAATGAGCAGTTCTTC
TRBV6-2/TRBV6-3,-,-,TRBJ2-3,CASVGGGAGTQYF,TGTGCCAGCGTGGGTGGTGGGGCGGGTACGCAGTATTTT
TRBV25-1,-,once,TRBJ1-2,CASSDGGVYGYTF,TGTGCCAGCAGTGACGGGGGGGTATATGGCTACACCTTC
TRBV5-1,TRBD1,-,TRBJ2-3,CASRPQGVAADTQYF,TGCGCCAGCAGGCCACAGGGGGTAGCGGCAGATACGCAGTATTTT
TRBV28,TRBD1,-,TRBJ2-5,CASSLGQPQETQYF,TGTGCCAGCAGTTTGGGACAGCCACAGGAGACCCAGTACTTC
TRBV20-1,TRBD1,-,TRBJ1-2,CSARAQGADGYTF,TGCAGTGCTAGAGCGCAGGGGGCGGACGGCTACACCTTC
TRBV20-1,-,-,TRBJ1-6,CSASFGQTNSPLHF,TGCAGTGCTAGTTTTGGGCAGACAAATTCACCCCTCCACTTT
TRBV7-8,-,few,TRBJ2-7,CASSFTKTAYEQYF,TGTGCCAGCAGCTTTACAAAAACCGCCTACGAGCAGTACTTC
TRBV7-2,-,-,TRBJ1-2,CASSPIGGGDYGYTF,TGTGCCAGCAGCCCTATAGGGGGTGGGGACTATGGCTACACCTTC
TRBV9,TRBD1,-,TRBJ2-3,CASSVGQGAVDTQYF,TGTGCCAGCAGCGTAGGACAGGGGGCGGTAGATACGCAGTATTTT
TRBV2,-,-,TRBJ2-4,CASSDPGVAKNIQYF,TGTGCCAGCAGTGATCCCGGAGTAGCCAAAAACATTCAGTACTTC
TRBV9,-,-,TRBJ2-2,CASSSQAGELFF,TGTGCCAGCAGCTCTCAGGCGGGGGAGCTGTTTTTT
TRBV7-2,TRBD2,-,TRBJ2-1,CASTQRGGSYNEQFF,TGTGCCAGCACCCAACGGGGGGGCTCCTACAATGAGCAGTTCTTC
TRBV13,-,-,TRBJ2-1,CASSLDYYEQFF,TGTGCCAGCAGCCTAGACTACTACGAGCAGTTCTTC